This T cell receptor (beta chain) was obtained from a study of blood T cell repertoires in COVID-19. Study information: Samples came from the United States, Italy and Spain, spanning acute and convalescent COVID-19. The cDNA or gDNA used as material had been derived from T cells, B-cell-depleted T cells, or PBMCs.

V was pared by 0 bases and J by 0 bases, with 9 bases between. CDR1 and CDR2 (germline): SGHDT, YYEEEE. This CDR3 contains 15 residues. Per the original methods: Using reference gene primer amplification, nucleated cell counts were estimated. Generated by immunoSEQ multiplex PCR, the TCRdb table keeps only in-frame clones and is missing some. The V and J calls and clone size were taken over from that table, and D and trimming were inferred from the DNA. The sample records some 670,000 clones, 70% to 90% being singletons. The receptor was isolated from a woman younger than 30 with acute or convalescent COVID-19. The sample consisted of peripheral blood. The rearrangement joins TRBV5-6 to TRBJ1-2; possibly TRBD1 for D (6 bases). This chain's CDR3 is CASSLGRGTNYGYTF. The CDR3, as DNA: TGTGCCAGCAGCTTGGGCAGGGGCACTAACTATGGCTACACCTTC.